The 11 T cell receptor beta chains in this list originate from one sample, sequenced in a study of cytomegalovirus exposure and HLA in healthy donors. The PCR made use of 60 Vbeta and 13 Jbeta primers. Using immunoSEQ multiplex PCR, the repertoire was profiled, and TCRdb retains in-frame clones only, with some absent. The table shows 110,000 to 150,000 clones, with over 60% occurring only once. The sequenced sample consisted of PBMCs. These receptors came from a female donor in good health and CMV-seronegative.

The V and J genes are TRBV6-1 and TRBJ2-3; the match to TRBD1 covers 11 bases. CDR1 is MNHNS, CDR2 SASEGT, per germline. This CDR3 contains 17 residues. Trimming took 3 bases from V and 1 from J; bases not matched to a gene: 6. CDR3 nucleotides: TGTGCCAGCAGTGATGGGACAGGGGGATTCGGCACAGATACGCAGTATTTT. Translating it yields CASSDGTGGFGTDTQYF.

The rearrangement uses TRBV7-9 and TRBJ2-7; 7 positions agree with TRBD2. The germline CDR1 and CDR2 sequences are SEHNR and FQNEAQ (reference sequence). There are 15 residues in the CDR3. Trimming took 7 bases from V and 0 from J; bases not matched to a gene: 9. In DNA, the CDR3 is TGTGCCAGCACTAGTGGCGGGGGATTCTCCTACGAGCAGTACTTC. Protein product: CASTSGGGFSYEQYF.

This rearrangement joins TRBV14 to TRBJ2-4; 10 bases are a match to TRBD1. In germline, CDR1 is SGHDN, CDR2 FVKESK. The junction had 9 bases not matched to a gene; V was cut back by 1 base and J by 6 bases. This CDR3 has 17 residues. The CDR3 loop reads CASSQGTGGKFRNIQYF. CDR3 DNA: TGTGCCAGCAGCCAAGGGACAGGGGGAAAATTTCGAAACATTCAGTACTTC.

CDR3 DNA sequence: TGTGCCAGCAGCGACATGCAGCGGAGCACAGATACGCAGTATTTT. Translated: CASSDMQRSTDTQYF. The genes are TRBV28 and TRBJ2-3, with D maybe TRBD2 (5 bases). This CDR3 is built from 15 residues. CDR1 and CDR2 (germline): MDHEN, SYDVKM. Trimming removed 6 bases at V and 0 bases at J, with 13 bases between.

The chain combines TRBV18 with TRBJ2-2; D not certain. CDR1 and CDR2 (germline): KGHSH, LQKENI. This CDR3 comprises 15 residues. V was pared by 3 bases and J by 5 bases, with 13 bases between. In DNA form, the CDR3 reads TGTGCCAGCTCACCCATGGAGAAGGTGACCGGGGAGCTGTTTTTT. It encodes CASSPMEKVTGELFF.

Regarding this clone: This same CDR3 is encoded by further DNA sequences in the sample. The chain employs TRBV5-1 and TRBJ2-1; D is possibly TRBD1 (6 bases). The V gene's germline CDR1 is SGHRS and CDR2 YFSETQ. V lost 8 bases to trimming and J lost 3 bases, with 18 bases between them. The CDR3 contains 15 residues. CDR3 sequence (DNA): TGCGCCAGTCGACAGGAAAGAGAAAACTACAATGAGCAGTTCTTC. Its translation is CASRQERENYNEQFF.

The chain employs TRBV28 and TRBJ1-4; 8 bases are a match to TRBD1. The CDR3 spans 17 residues. V shed 4 bases and J 2 bases; nucleotides not matched to a gene: 9. Germline CDR1 reads MDHEN; CDR2 reads SYDVKM. CDR3 nucleotide sequence: TGTGCCAGCAGTTCCGGGGGCGCAGGGGGCACTAATGAAAAACTGTTTTTT. Translation: CASSSGGAGGTNEKLFF.

This rearrangement joins TRBV6-5 to TRBJ2-5, with TRBD2 matching 12 bases. Germline V gene sequence: CDR1 MNHEY, CDR2 SVGAGI. V was clipped by 6 bases and J by 4 bases; unmatched bases: 6. This CDR3 comprises 15 residues. CDR3 loop: CASSSGLAGSETQYF. CDR3 DNA: TGTGCCAGCAGCTCCGGACTAGCGGGATCAGAGACCCAGTACTTC.

The chain employs TRBV11-2 and TRBJ1-6, with D perhaps matching TRBD1 (5 bases). Germline V gives CDR1 SGHAT, CDR2 FQNNGV. The CDR3 loop spans 16 amino acids. V was cut by 1 base and J by 7 bases, with 14 bases left in between. CDR3 DNA sequence: TGTGCCAGCAGCTTAGCTAATGGGGCGCGGAATTCACCCCTCCACTTT. It specifies CASSLANGARNSPLHF.

The V and J genes are TRBV6-5 and TRBJ1-1; weak D call: TRBD1 (6 bases). The CDR3 covers 16 residues. The ends were cut back, 2 bases at V and 2 bases at J, with 15 bases in the middle. CDR1 is MNHEY, CDR2 SVGAGI, per germline. CDR3 sequence: CASSYAGASVNTEAFF. The CDR3 DNA reads as TGTGCCAGCAGTTACGCAGGGGCCTCCGTCAACACTGAAGCTTTCTTT.

V is TRBV18 and J is TRBJ2-7; D is perhaps TRBD2 (5 bases). V shed 2 bases and J shed 5 bases, with 7 bases lying between them. CDR3 length equals 12 residues. Germline V gives CDR1 KGHSH, CDR2 LQKENI. DNA of the CDR3: TGTGCCAGCTCACCAGGACTCAACGAGCAGTACTTC. Translation gives CASSPGLNEQYF.